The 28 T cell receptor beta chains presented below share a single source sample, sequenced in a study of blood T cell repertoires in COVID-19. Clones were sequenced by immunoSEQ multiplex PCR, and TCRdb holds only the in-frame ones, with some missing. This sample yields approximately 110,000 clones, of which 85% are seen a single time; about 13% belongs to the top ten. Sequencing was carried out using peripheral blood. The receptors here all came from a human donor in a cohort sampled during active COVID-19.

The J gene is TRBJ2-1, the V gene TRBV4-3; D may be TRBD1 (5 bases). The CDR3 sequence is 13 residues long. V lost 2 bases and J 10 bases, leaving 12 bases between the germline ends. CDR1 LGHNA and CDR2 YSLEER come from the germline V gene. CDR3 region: CASSQITGGEQFF. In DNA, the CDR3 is TGCGCCAGCAGCCAAATTACAGGTGGGGAGCAGTTCTTC.

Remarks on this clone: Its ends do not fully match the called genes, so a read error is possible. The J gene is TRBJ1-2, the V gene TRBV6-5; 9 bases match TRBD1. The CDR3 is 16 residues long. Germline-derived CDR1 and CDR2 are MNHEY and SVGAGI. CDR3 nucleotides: TGTGCCAGCAGTAACTCACCGGGACAGGGTATCTATGGCTACACCTTC. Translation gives CASSNSPGQGIYGYTF.

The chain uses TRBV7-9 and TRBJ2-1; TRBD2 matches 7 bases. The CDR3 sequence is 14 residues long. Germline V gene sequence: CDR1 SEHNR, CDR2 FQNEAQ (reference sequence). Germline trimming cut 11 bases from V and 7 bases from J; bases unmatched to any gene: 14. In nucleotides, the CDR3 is TGTGCCGGGCGCTTGGGAGCGGGGCCGAATGAGCAGTTCTTC. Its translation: CAGRLGAGPNEQFF.

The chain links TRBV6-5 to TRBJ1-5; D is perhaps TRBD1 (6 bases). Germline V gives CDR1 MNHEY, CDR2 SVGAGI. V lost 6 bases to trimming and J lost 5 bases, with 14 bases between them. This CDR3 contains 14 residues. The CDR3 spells CASSQQGAHQPQHF. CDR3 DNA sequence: TGTGCCAGCAGCCAACAGGGAGCCCATCAGCCCCAGCATTTT.

CDR3 in DNA: TGTGCCAGCAGCCTCACCCTAGCGGGGCTCGAGTATTTT. Translated, it gives CASSLTLAGLEYF. The chain carries TRBV5-6 and TRBJ2-3; TRBD2 matches at 9 bases. Germline V gives CDR1 SGHDT, CDR2 YYEEEE. This CDR3 contains 13 residues. The V gene end was trimmed by 4 bases and the J gene end by 13 bases; junction bases not matched to a gene: 10.

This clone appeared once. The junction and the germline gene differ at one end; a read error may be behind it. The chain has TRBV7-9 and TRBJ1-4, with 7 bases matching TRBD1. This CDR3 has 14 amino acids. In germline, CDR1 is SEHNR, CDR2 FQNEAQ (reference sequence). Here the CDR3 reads CVSSFRDSSEKLFF. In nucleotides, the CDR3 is TGTGTCAGCAGCTTCCGGGACAGTAGTGAAAAACTGTTTTTT.

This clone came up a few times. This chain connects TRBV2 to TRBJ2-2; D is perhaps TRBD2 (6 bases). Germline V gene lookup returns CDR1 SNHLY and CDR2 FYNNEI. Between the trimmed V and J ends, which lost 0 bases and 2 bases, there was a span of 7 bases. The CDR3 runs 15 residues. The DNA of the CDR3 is TGTGCCAGCAGTGAAGCGGGACTTAACACCGGGGAGCTGTTTTTT. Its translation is CASSEAGLNTGELFF.

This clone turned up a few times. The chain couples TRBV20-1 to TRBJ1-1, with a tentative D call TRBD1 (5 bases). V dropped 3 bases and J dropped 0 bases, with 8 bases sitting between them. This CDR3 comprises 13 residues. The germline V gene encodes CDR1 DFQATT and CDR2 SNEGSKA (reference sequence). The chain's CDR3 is CSASQGVNTEAFF. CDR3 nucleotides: TGCAGTGCTAGTCAAGGGGTGAACACTGAAGCTTTCTTT.

The CDR3 region is CASSSNRDRVIYEQYF. For the CDR3, the DNA is TGTGCCAGCAGTTCTAACCGGGACAGGGTGATTTACGAGCAGTACTTC. This sequence joins TRBV6-6 and TRBJ2-7; 9 nucleotides agree with TRBD1. Germline values: CDR1 MNHNY, CDR2 SVGAGI (reference sequence). With 4 bases clipped from V and 4 bases from J, the junction kept 11 bases outside the gene matches. This CDR3 has 16 residues.

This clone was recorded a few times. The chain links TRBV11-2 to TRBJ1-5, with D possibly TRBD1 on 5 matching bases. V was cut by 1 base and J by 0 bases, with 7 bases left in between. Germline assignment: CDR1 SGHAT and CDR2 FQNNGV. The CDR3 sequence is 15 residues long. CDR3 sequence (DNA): TGTGCCAGCAGCTTAGGGGACTTTAGCAATCAGCCCCAGCATTTT. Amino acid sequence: CASSLGDFSNQPQHF.

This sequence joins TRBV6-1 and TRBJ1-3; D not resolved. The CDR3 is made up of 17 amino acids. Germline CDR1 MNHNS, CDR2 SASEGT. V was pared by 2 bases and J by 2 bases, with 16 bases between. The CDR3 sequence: CASSEWDPGMAGNTIYF. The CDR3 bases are TGTGCCAGCAGTGAATGGGATCCCGGGATGGCTGGAAACACCATATATTTT.

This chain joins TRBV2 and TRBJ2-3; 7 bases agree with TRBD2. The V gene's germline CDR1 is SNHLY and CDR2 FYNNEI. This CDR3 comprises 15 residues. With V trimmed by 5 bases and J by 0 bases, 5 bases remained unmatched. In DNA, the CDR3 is TGTGCCAGCAGTTTTGGGCGGGGGAGCACAGATACGCAGTATTTT. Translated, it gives CASSFGRGSTDTQYF.

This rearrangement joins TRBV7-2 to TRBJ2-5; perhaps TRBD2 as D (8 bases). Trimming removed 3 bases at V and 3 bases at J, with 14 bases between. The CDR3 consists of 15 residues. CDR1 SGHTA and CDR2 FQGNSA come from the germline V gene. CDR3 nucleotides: TGTGCCAGCAGCTTGCGCGGGGGGACAGAAGAGACCCAGTACTTC. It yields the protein CASSLRGGTEETQYF.

The CDR3 DNA reads TGTGCCAGCAGTTTAAGTTGGACAAATGAAAAACTGTTTTTT. It translates to CASSLSWTNEKLFF. The chain combines TRBV27 with TRBJ1-4; tentative D call: TRBD1 (5 bases). V lost 2 bases to trimming and J lost 5 bases, with 9 bases between them. There are 14 residues in the CDR3. Germline values: CDR1 MNHEY, CDR2 SMNVEV (reference sequence).

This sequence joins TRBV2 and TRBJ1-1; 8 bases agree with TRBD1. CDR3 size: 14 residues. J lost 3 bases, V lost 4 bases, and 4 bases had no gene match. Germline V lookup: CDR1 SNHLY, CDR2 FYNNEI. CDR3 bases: TGTGCCAGCAGTGGGACAGGGACTTACACTGAAGCTTTCTTT. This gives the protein CASSGTGTYTEAFF.

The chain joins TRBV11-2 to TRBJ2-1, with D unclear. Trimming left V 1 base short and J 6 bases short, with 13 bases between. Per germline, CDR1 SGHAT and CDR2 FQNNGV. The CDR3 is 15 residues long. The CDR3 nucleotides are TGTGCCAGCAGCTTAGTCGGCACGTCAGGCAATGAGCAGTTCTTC. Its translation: CASSLVGTSGNEQFF.

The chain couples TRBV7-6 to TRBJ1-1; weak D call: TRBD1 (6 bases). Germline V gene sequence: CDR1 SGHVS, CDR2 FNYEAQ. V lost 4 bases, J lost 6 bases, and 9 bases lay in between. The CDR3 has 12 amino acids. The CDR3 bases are TGTGCCAGCAGCTCAGGGGCCGCTGAAGCTTTCTTT. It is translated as CASSSGAAEAFF. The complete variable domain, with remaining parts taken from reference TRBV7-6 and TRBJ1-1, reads GAGVSQSPRYKVTKRGQDVALRCDPISGHVSLYWYRQALGQGPEFLTYFNYEAQQDKSGLPNDRFSAERPEGSISTLTIQRTEQRDSAMYRCASSSGAAEAFFGQGTRLTVV.

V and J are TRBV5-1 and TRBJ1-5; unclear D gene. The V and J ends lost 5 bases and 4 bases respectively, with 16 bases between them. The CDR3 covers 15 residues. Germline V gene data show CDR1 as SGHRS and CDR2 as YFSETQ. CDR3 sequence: CASRAGLGPNQPQHF. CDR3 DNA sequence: TGCGCCAGCAGGGCGGGTTTAGGCCCTAATCAGCCCCAGCATTTT. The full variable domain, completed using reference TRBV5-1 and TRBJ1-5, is KAGVTQTPRYLIKTRGQQVTLSCSPISGHRSVSWYQQTPGQGLQFLFEYFSETQRNKGNFPGRFSGRQFSNSRSEMNVSTLELGDSALYLCASRAGLGPNQPQHFGDGTRLSIL.

CDR3 sequence: CASSLELAGAYDGELFF. For the CDR3, the DNA is TGCGCCAGCAGCTTGGAGCTAGCGGGGGCTTATGACGGGGAGCTGTTTTTT. V and J are TRBV5-1 and TRBJ2-2; 10 bases fit TRBD2. This CDR3 is built from 17 residues. CDR1 SGHRS and CDR2 YFSETQ come from the germline V gene. The V gene end was trimmed by 0 bases and the J gene end by 7 bases; junction bases not matched to a gene: 9. The variable domain in full, completed from reference TRBV5-1 and TRBJ2-2, reads KAGVTQTPRYLIKTRGQQVTLSCSPISGHRSVSWYQQTPGQGLQFLFEYFSETQRNKGNFPGRFSGRQFSNSRSEMNVSTLELGDSALYLCASSLELAGAYDGELFFGEGSRLTVL.

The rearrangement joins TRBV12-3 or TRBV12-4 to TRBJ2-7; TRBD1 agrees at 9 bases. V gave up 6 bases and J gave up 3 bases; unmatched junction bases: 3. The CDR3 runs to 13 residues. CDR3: CASSPGQGYEQYF. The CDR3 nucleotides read TGTGCCAGCAGCCCGGGACAGGGCTACGAGCAGTACTTC.

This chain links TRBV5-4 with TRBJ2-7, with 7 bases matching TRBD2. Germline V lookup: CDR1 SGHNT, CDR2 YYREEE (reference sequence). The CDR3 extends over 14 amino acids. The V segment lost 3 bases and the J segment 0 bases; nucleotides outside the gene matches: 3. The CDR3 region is CASSSGGISYEQYF. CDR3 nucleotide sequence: TGTGCCAGCAGCTCCGGGGGGATCTCCTACGAGCAGTACTTC.

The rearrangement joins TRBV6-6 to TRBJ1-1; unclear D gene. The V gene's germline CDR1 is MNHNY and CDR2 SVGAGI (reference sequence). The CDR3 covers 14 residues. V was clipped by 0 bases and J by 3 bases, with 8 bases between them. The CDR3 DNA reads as TGTGCCAGCAGTTACTCCGGGTGGGACACTGAAGCTTTCTTT. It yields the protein CASSYSGWDTEAFF.

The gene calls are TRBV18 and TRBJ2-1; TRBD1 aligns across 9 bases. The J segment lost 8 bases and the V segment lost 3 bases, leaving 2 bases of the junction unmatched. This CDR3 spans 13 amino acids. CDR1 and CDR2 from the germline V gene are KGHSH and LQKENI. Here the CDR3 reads CASSPGQGHEQFF. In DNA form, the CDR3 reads TGTGCCAGCTCACCGGGACAGGGACATGAGCAGTTCTTC.

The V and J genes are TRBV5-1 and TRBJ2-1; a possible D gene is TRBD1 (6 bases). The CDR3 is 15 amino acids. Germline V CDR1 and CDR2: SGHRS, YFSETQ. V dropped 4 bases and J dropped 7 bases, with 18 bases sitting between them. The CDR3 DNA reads TGCGCCAGCAGCACTACGGGACAAGGTGGTAATGAGCAGTTCTTC. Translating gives CASSTTGQGGNEQFF.

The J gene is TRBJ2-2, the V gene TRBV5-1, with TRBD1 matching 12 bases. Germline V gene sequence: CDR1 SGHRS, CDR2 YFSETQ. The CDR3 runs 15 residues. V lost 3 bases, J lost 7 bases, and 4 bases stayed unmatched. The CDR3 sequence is CASSWGQGANGELFF. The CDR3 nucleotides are TGCGCCAGCAGCTGGGGACAGGGGGCTAACGGGGAGCTGTTTTTT.

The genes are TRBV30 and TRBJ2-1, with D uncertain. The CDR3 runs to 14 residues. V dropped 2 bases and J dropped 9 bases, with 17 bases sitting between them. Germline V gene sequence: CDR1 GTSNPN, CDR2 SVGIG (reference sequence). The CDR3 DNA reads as TGTGCCTGGAGTACTGATACTCGAGCCGGTGAGCAGTTCTTC. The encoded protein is CAWSTDTRAGEQFF.

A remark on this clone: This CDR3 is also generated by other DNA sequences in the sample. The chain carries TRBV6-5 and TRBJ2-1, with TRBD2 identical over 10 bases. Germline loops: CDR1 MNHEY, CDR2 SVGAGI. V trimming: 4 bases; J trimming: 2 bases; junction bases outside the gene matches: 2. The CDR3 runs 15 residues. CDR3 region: CASSFSGGAYNEQFF. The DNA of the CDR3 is TGTGCCAGCAGTTTCAGCGGGGGGGCCTACAATGAGCAGTTCTTC.

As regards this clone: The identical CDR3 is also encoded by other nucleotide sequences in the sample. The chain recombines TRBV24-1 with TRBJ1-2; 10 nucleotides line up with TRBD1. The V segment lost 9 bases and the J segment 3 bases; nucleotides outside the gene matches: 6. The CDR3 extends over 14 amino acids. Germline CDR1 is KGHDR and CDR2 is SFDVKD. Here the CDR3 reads CATGGTGVDYGYTF. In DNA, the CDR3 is TGTGCCACCGGGGGGACAGGGGTAGACTATGGCTACACCTTC.